The sequence of this TCR beta chain was determined in a study of healthy donors' naive CD4 and CD8 T cells. The ends lost 4 bases at V and 2 bases at J; junction bases unmatched: 12. The CDR3 contains 17 residues. Germline-derived CDR1 and CDR2 are MNHEY and SVGEGT. A linear amplification protocol produced the TCR libraries from roughly 480 ng of total RNA. Via MiXCR, TCRdb re-called the reads, giving one row per CDR3 protein. There are 150,000 to 200,000 distinct CDR3 sequences in the sample; nearly 75% occur only once, and 2% to 2.5% lies in the top ten. The V and J genes are TRBV6-2 or TRBV6-3 and TRBJ2-3, with 7 bases that match TRBD2. Sequenced material: naive CD4+ and CD8+ T cells sorted from blood, pooled from several donors. The TCR sequence derives from a pool of human donors in good health; the sample pools cells from several healthy donors. As DNA, the CDR3 is TGTGCCAGCAGTTCCACCCTTGGCGGGAGAGCCACAGATACGCAGTATTTT. Translating gives CASSSTLGGRATDTQYF.